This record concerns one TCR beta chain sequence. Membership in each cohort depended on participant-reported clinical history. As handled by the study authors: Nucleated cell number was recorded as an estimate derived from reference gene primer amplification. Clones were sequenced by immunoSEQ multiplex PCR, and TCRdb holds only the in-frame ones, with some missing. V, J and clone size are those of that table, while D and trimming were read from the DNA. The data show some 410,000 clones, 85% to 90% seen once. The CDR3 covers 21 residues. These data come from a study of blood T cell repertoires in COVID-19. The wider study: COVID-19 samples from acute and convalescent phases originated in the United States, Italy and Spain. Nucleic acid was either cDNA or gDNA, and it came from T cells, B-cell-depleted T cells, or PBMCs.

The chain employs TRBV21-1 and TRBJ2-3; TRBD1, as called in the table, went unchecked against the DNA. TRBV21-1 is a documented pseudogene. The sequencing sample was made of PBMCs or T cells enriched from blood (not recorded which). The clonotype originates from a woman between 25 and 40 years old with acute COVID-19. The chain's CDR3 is CASSKEEGWQGVRGGTDTQYF. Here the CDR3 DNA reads TGTGCCAGCAGCAAAGAGGAAGGATGGCAGGGGGTTCGGGGAGGCACAGATACGCAGTATTTT.